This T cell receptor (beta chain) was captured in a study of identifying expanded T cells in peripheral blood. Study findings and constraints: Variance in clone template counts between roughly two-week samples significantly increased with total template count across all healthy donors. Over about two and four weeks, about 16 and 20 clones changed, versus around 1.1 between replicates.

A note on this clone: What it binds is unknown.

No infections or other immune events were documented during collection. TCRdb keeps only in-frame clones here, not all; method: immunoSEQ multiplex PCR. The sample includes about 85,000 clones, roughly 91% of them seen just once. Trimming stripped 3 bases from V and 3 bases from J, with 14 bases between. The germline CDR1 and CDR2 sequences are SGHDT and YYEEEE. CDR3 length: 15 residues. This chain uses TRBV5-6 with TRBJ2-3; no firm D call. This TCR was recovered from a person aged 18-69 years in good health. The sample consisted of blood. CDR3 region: CASSSSLVRTDTQYF. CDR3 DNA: TGTGCCAGCAGCTCGAGCCTTGTTAGGACAGATACGCAGTATTTT.